This is a list of T cell receptor beta chains from one sample in a study of blood T cell repertoires in COVID-19. The assay was immunoSEQ multiplex PCR, and TCRdb's table has in-frame clones only and misses some. The sample carries approximately 100,000 clones, over 80% recorded once. The material sequenced was peripheral blood. The source of these receptors is a man aged 50 or older with acute or convalescent COVID-19. CDR3s include the opening cysteine and the closing phenylalanine or tryptophan. Size tells how often a clone was seen (once, few, many) or the class of an expanded clone, and some rows leave it out.

size	V	length	CDR3
.	TRBV5-1	13	CASSGLDGHEQYF
once	TRBV19	15	CASSIGSGRDNEQFF
.	TRBV7-9	19	CASSYRPLTGGPNPSTIYF
once	TRBV9	16	CASSTAGGSGANVLTF
.	TRBV27	17	CASSLDGPGQGAAEAFF
.	TRBV12-3/TRBV12-4	12	CASSLINNEQFF
.	TRBV5-1	14	CASSWRRTGGEQFF
.	TRBV18	15	CASSAVRDSRGTQYF
.	TRBV5-1	15	CASSPQGAGTGELFF
.	TRBV6-6	12	CASSYGTVEAFF
.	TRBV19	11	CASSIRSAQFF
.	TRBV2	13	CASAGQGANEQFF
.	TRBV5-4	13	CASGGTGVETQYF
.	TRBV9	15	CASSSIPGSGDEQFF
.	TRBV11-3	16	CASSRVPGQVINEQFF
few	TRBV30	12	CAWRVAYNEQFF
.	TRBV18	13	CASSPDSNSPLHF
.	TRBV7-9	13	CASSYGDRVRAFF
.	TRBV9	15	CASSPAEGAYNEQFF
.	TRBV12-5	16	CASGGGIAGYQETQYF
.	TRBV6-6	13	CASRVREGEKLFF
.	TRBV6-5	13	CASSYVEDETQYF
.	TRBV11-2	13	CASSRTGGNTIYF
.	TRBV30	15	CAWSGGQSNTGELFF
once	TRBV11-2	13	CASSLAYQETQYF
.	TRBV4-2	16	CASSPRYRGSTDTQYF
.	TRBV2	11	CASSVPSTQYF
.	TRBV18	16	CASSRTGQGYADTQYF
.	TRBV19	14	CASSTPGTNNEQFF
.	TRBV7-8	13	CASSLSPGQPQHF
.	TRBV27	15	CASREGAPNTGELFF
.	TRBV10-3	16	CAISRVTSGNTGELFF
.	TRBV30	13	CAFSWGHYTEAFF
.	TRBV7-2	17	CASSKLGQGRSGNTIYF
.	TRBV5-6	15	CASSLGLALTGELFF
.	TRBV5-1	16	CASTRLAGSNTGELFF
.	TRBV28	16	CASSPSGRRVTDTQYF
.	TRBV7-2	15	CASSSDRGTYNEQFF
.	TRBV7-9	14	CASSLLTAAIGQYF
many	TRBV9	14	CASSTAGASYGYTF
.	TRBV5-1	14	CASSFQGLGNEQFF
.	TRBV27	13	CASSHYRGYEQYF
.	TRBV5-4	15	CASSFRAGGIDTQYF
.	TRBV6-5	13	CASRWDRDYEQYF
.	TRBV3-1/TRBV3-2	13	CASSRLGGQSYTF
once	TRBV15	12	CATSRGRDEQYF
.	TRBV28	16	CASRMTGSLAKNIQYF
.	TRBV7-9	13	CASSFPRGAGYTF
few	TRBV25-1	14	CASSEYSRNQPQHF
.	TRBV7-8	16	CASRQGDRGLDQPQHF
.	TRBV27	14	CASRPLGGLTEAFF
.	TRBV4-1	16	CASSPIGLAGGETQYF
.	TRBV5-5	15	CASSRTALGADTQYF
.	TRBV5-1	15	CASSLDGLGGDTQYF
once	TRBV11-2	17	CASRPPGLAYKDYEQYF
.	TRBV27	15	CATAPERTFSYEQYF
.	TRBV6-2/TRBV6-3	13	CASSPPGQGAAFF